These 19 T cell receptor beta chains share one sample of origin, sequenced in a study of regulatory T cells in long-lasting Graves disease. Documented time point: newly diagnosed GD, antithyroid drugs for less than 3 months. Construction of the TCR library relied on RNA isolated from PBMCs. Both iRepertoire HTBI primers and Arm-PCR of CDR3 regions were used to build the TCR beta libraries. TCRdb processed the multiplex PCR reads anew with MiXCR; each CDR3 protein has one entry. The sample yields 530,000 or so distinct CDR3 sequences, roughly 14% seen once. These same data were also listed under a study on T cells in Graves' hyperthyroidism and ophthalmopathy.

The sequences come from peripheral blood mononuclear cells (PBMCs), collected at new diagnosis, from a patient treated with antithyroid drugs. The receptors were gathered from a man younger than 45 with Graves disease.

This clonotype was seen many times. CDR3 in amino acids: CASSLEAIRGNYGYTF. The CDR3 coding sequence is TGTGCCAGCAGCTTAGAGGCAATCAGGGGGAACTATGGCTACACCTTC. V usage is TRBV7-8 and J usage is TRBJ1-2; 7 nucleotides agree with TRBD1. The trim removed 1 base at V and 2 bases at J, leaving 7 bases unmatched. The CDR3 runs 16 residues. The germline gives CDR1 SGHVS, CDR2 FQNEAQ.

The J gene is TRBJ2-7, the V gene TRBV15; a weak D match, TRBD2 (6 bases). The CDR3 totals 13 residues. V was shortened by 2 bases and J by 7 bases, with 12 bases between the two germline ends. CDR1 is LNHNV and CDR2 is YYDKDF in the germline V gene (reference sequence). CDR3 sequence reads: CATSRSTGGEQYF. DNA of the CDR3: TGTGCCACCAGCAGAAGCACAGGAGGGGAGCAGTACTTC.

This clonotype has at least ten counts. This sequence joins TRBV18 and TRBJ1-5, with D tentatively TRBD1 (6 bases). The CDR3 is 15 amino acids. V lost 6 bases and J 6 bases, leaving 18 bases between the germline ends. Germline V lookup: CDR1 KGHSH, CDR2 LQKENI. DNA of the CDR3: TGTGCCAGCTCGAGGGCCGCGGGGGCGCGTCAGCCCCAGCATTTT. Protein sequence: CASSRAAGARQPQHF.

The table lists this clonotype with many counts. This chain connects TRBV6-2 or TRBV6-3 to TRBJ2-5; 10 bases map to TRBD1. Germline V gives CDR1 MNHEY, CDR2 SVGEGT. The CDR3 has 12 residues. V lost 5 bases to trimming and J lost 10 bases; unmatched junction nucleotides: 4. The CDR3 DNA sequence: TGTGCCAGCAGTCCTGGACAGGGGGGCCAGTACTTC. The encoded protein is CASSPGQGGQYF.

The table lists this clonotype with many counts. The rearrangement uses TRBV14 and TRBJ1-2; no clear D. V dropped 1 base and J dropped 7 bases, with 10 bases sitting between them. This CDR3 is 13 amino acids long. CDR1 SGHDN and CDR2 FVKESK come from the germline V gene. CDR3 loop: CASSQVGRAGYTF. CDR3 sequence (DNA): TGTGCCAGCAGCCAAGTCGGAAGGGCTGGCTACACCTTC. Drawing the rest from reference TRBV14 and TRBJ1-2, the complete variable domain is EAGVTQFPSHSVIEKGQTVTLRCDPISGHDNLYWYRRVMGKEIKFLLHFVKESKQDESGMPNNRFLAERTGGTYSTLKVQPAELEDSGVYFCASSQVGRAGYTFGSGTRLTVV.

This clonotype was counted between two and nine times. The chain is built from TRBV5-5 and TRBJ2-7, with no clear D. Germline-derived CDR1 and CDR2 are SGHKS and YYEKEE (reference sequence). This CDR3 contains 14 residues. Between the trimmed V and J ends, which lost 0 bases and 6 bases, there was a span of 13 bases. The CDR3 sequence is CASSLVLVGLEQYF. Here the CDR3 DNA reads TGTGCCAGCAGCTTGGTCCTAGTCGGGCTCGAGCAGTACTTC. Combining the CDR3 with reference TRBV5-5 and TRBJ2-7 gives the whole variable domain DAGVTQSPTHLIKTRGQQVTLRCSPISGHKSVSWYQQVLGQGPQFIFQYYEKEERGRGNFPDRFSARQFPNYSSELNVNALLLGDSALYLCASSLVLVGLEQYFGPGTRLTVT.

As concerns this clonotype: The junction and the germline gene differ at one end; a read error may be behind it. V gene TRBV12-3 or TRBV12-4 combines with J gene TRBJ2-3; 7 nucleotides align to TRBD1. CDR3 length: 14 residues. CDR3 DNA: TGTGCCAGCTGTCTCGGTAGGAGGACAGGTACGCAGTATTTT. It specifies CASCLGRRTGTQYF.

The chain has TRBV5-4 and TRBJ2-7; perhaps TRBD2 as D (5 bases). V lost 4 bases and J 2 bases, leaving 10 bases between the germline ends. The CDR3 loop spans 13 amino acids. In germline, CDR1 is SGHNT, CDR2 YYREEE (reference sequence). The chain's CDR3 is CASSPGITYEQYF. Written as DNA, the CDR3 is TGTGCCAGCAGCCCCGGGATAACCTACGAGCAGTACTTC.

To note about this clonotype: This likely stems from a read error, as it lies one base from a far larger clone. This chain uses TRBV27 with TRBJ2-7; 12 nucleotides match TRBD2. CDR1 is MNHEY and CDR2 is SMNVEV in the germline V gene (reference sequence). V lost 7 bases and J lost 7; bases outside the gene matches: 8. This CDR3 contains 14 residues. The CDR3 coding sequence is TGTGCCAGCACCCTAGCGGGAGGGAACAATGAGCAGTACTTC. Translation: CASTLAGGNNEQYF.

The sample holds a few counts of this clonotype. The V call is TRBV5-1, the J call TRBJ2-1; D call uncertain. Trimming took off 0 bases at V and 6 bases at J, with 10 bases between the two ends. Germline assignment: CDR1 SGHRS and CDR2 YFSETQ. CDR3 length: 14 amino acids. The CDR3 DNA reads TGCGCCAGCAGCTTGGTGCCAGGACCCAATGAGCAGTTCTTC. This sequence encodes CASSLVPGPNEQFF.

This clonotype was seen many times. This chain links TRBV5-8 with TRBJ2-5; 8 nucleotides line up with TRBD2. The CDR3 contains 15 residues. V lost 2 bases to trimming and J lost 3 bases; unmatched junction nucleotides: 6. Germline V lookup: CDR1 SGHTS, CDR2 YDEGEE. The CDR3 loop is CASSFEAGVKETQYF. CDR3 in DNA: TGTGCCAGCAGCTTTGAAGCGGGAGTAAAAGAGACCCAGTACTTC.

This clonotype was counted many times. CDR3 residues: CASSADRAPDTQYF. DNA for the CDR3: TGTGCCAGCAGTGCCGACAGAGCCCCTGATACGCAGTATTTT. V gene TRBV2 combines with J gene TRBJ2-3; D might be TRBD1 (5 bases). CDR1 and CDR2 (germline): SNHLY, FYNNEI. The CDR3 is made up of 14 amino acids. The ends were cut back, 4 bases at V and 6 bases at J, with 14 bases in the middle.

A few counts support this clonotype. Just one base apart from a much larger clone, this may be a read error. The rearrangement links TRBV2 to TRBJ2-1; D gene uncertain. The DNA end is a closer match to TRBJ2-5, so the J assignment may be wrong. Germline V gives CDR1 SNHLY, CDR2 FYNNEI. This CDR3 comprises 13 residues. For the CDR3, the DNA is TGTGCCAGCGGCGAGGAAAAGGATTGGGACCAGTACTTC. This encodes CASGEEKDWDQYF.

The rearrangement links TRBV29-1 to TRBJ1-2; unclear D gene. The germline V and J ends were trimmed by 6 bases and 8 bases, with 22 bases remaining between them. In germline, CDR1 is SQVTM, CDR2 ANQGSEA. CDR3 length equals 14 residues. The CDR3 region has the DNA TGCAGCGTCGCTCCTCAAGGGAGAACTAGCGGCTACACCTTC. Translation: CSVAPQGRTSGYTF.

This clonotype was observed at least ten times. This chain links TRBV6-1 with TRBJ2-5; D may correspond to TRBD1 or TRBD2 (6 bases each). Germline assignment: CDR1 MNHNS and CDR2 SASEGT. CDR3 length: 14 residues. V shed 2 bases and J shed 4 bases, with 11 bases lying between them. This chain's CDR3 is CASSELTGAETQYF. CDR3 in DNA: TGTGCCAGCAGTGAATTGACGGGGGCAGAGACCCAGTACTTC.

This clonotype was counted many times. This chain links TRBV6-1 with TRBJ1-2, with 11 bases aligning to TRBD1. This CDR3 comprises 14 residues. After removal of 6 bases from V and 8 bases from J, the junction contained 8 bases not matched to a gene. Germline CDR1 and CDR2: MNHNS and SASEGT. CDR3 sequence reads: CASRDGQGARGYTF. The CDR3 DNA reads TGTGCCAGCAGGGACGGACAGGGGGCGAGAGGCTACACCTTC.

This clonotype was seen many times. The rearrangement uses TRBV24-1 and TRBJ1-1, with D possibly matching TRBD1 (6 bases). This CDR3 has 13 residues. CDR1 and CDR2 (germline): KGHDR, SFDVKD. Deletions cut 7 bases from V and 3 bases from J, with 11 bases between. CDR3 nucleotides: TGTGCCACCAGAGACAGGAGCTACACTGAAGCTTTCTTT. It yields the protein CATRDRSYTEAFF.

This clonotype was counted ten times or more. The chain employs TRBV6-1 and TRBJ1-1, with D perhaps TRBD1 (5 bases). The germline V gene has CDR1 MNHNS and CDR2 SASEGT. Trimming took 7 bases from V and 12 from J, leaving 18 bases between them. This CDR3 comprises 12 residues. CDR3 sequence reads: CASNRRDSLPFF. As DNA, the CDR3 is TGTGCCAGCAATCGACGGGACTCTTTACCTTTCTTT.

This clonotype was observed many times. V usage is TRBV20-1 and J usage is TRBJ1-2; unclear D gene. The V end lost 6 bases, the J end lost 4 bases, and 24 bases lay between the germline ends. The V gene's germline CDR1 is DFQATT and CDR2 SNEGSKA (reference sequence). CDR3 length equals 16 residues. CDR3 residues: CSAPKSVSTLPYGYTF. CDR3 nucleotides: TGCAGTGCCCCTAAATCCGTCTCAACCTTGCCCTATGGCTACACCTTC.